This T cell receptor beta chain derives from a study of cytomegalovirus exposure and HLA in healthy donors. Study results and caveats: The study put 150 or so TCR beta chains on its list as cytomegalovirus-associated.

With 7 bases removed from V and 5 bases from J, the gap between germline ends came to 17 bases. Germline CDR1 and CDR2: MDHEN and SYDVKM. CDR3 length: 15 residues. On this clone: The antigen remains undetermined.

Only in-frame clones appear in the TCRdb table, and some are missing; sequencing was by immunoSEQ multiplex PCR. This sample has some 210,000 clones; 70% to 90% occur once, and the top ten carry 4.5% to 6%. Sequencing was carried out using PBMCs. The receptor was isolated from a woman aged 18-29 years in good health and CMV-seronegative. The chain joins TRBV28 to TRBJ2-2; a possible D gene is TRBD2 (5 bases). CDR3 coding DNA: TGTGCCAGCACCACCACGGGAAAGAGGACCGGGGAGCTGTTTTTT. Translating it yields CASTTTGKRTGELFF.